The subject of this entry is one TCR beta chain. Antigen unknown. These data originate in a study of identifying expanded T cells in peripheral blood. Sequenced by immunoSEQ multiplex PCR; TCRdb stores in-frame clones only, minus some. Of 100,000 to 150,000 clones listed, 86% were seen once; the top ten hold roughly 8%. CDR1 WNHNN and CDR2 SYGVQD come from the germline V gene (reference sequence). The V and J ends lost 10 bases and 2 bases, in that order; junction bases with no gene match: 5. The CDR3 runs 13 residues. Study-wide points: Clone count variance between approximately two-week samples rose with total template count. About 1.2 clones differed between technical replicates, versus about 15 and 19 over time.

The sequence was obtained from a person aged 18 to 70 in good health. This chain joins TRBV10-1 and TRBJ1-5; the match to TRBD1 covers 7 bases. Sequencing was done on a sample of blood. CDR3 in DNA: TGCGCCACCGACAGGGATCGCAATCAGCCCCAGCATTTT. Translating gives CATDRDRNQPQHF.